This T cell receptor beta chain was profiled in a study of blood T cell repertoires in COVID-19. Across the whole study: In each case, the material was cDNA or gDNA derived from T cells, B-cell-depleted T cells, or PBMCs.

Patients of the Seattle cohort, enrolled during active infection, were followed longitudinally. Authors' methods: It was from reference gene primer amplification that nucleated cell counts were estimated. This table comes from immunoSEQ multiplex PCR, and its TCRdb copy is limited to in-frame clones, with some not included. V, J and clone size reflect that table, while D and trimming were determined from the DNA. The profile shows 250,000 to 350,000 clones, about 81% of them singletons. The specimen was peripheral blood. The clonotype comes from a human donor with COVID-19, enrolled during active disease. The donor label of this sample is uncertain.

CDR3 coding DNA: TGCAGTGCTAGTGCACGACTAGCGGGAGCAGATACGCAGTATTTT. Its protein product is CSASARLAGADTQYF. The genes are TRBV20-1 and TRBJ2-3, with 12 bases identical to TRBD2. The V gene end was trimmed by 3 bases and the J gene end by 4 bases; junction bases not matched to a gene: 5. The CDR3 has 15 amino acids. Germline CDR1 reads DFQATT; CDR2 reads SNEGSKA (reference sequence).